The entry below gives a single T cell receptor (beta chain) sequence along with its context. This entry is derived from a study of blood T cell repertoires in COVID-19. Study as a whole: Sites in the United States, Italy and Spain provided acute and convalescent COVID-19 samples. PBMCs, B-cell-depleted T cells, or T cells were the source of the cDNA or gDNA that made up the material.

Data came from immunoSEQ multiplex PCR; TCRdb stores just in-frame clones and leaves some out. The data contain approximately 500,000 clones, approximately 88% of them singletons. What was sequenced was PBMCs or T cells enriched from blood (not recorded which). The receptor's source is a woman aged 40 to 50 who had recovered from COVID-19.

The CDR3 region has the DNA TGCGCCAGCAGCTCGTCGCCCTCCGGGACAGGGCACTATGGCTACACCTTC. Translation gives CASSSSPSGTGHYGYTF. The chain combines TRBV5-1 with TRBJ1-2, with 9 bases fitting TRBD1. Trimming cost V 3 bases and J 3 bases; bases outside gene matches: 12. Germline V gene sequence: CDR1 SGHRS, CDR2 YFSETQ. The CDR3 covers 17 residues.